This T cell receptor (beta chain) derives from a study of blood T cell repertoires in COVID-19. The data were produced by immunoSEQ multiplex PCR, yet TCRdb's version contains in-frame clones alone and is incomplete. The data contain 97,000 or so clones, around nine tenths of them seen just once; the ten biggest clones take up less than 3.5%. Germline V gives CDR1 LNHDA, CDR2 SQIVND (reference sequence). The CDR3 spans 15 residues. The V segment lost 5 bases and the J segment 6 bases; nucleotides outside the gene matches: 5. The specimen sequenced was peripheral blood. The clonotype was recovered from a man aged 50-60 years with active or convalescent COVID-19. The rearrangement uses TRBV19 and TRBJ2-2; 11 bases match TRBD1. CDR3 sequence (DNA): TGTGCCAGTAGTCCGGGACAGGGGGGGGCCGGGGAGCTGTTTTTT. Residues: CASSPGQGGAGELFF.